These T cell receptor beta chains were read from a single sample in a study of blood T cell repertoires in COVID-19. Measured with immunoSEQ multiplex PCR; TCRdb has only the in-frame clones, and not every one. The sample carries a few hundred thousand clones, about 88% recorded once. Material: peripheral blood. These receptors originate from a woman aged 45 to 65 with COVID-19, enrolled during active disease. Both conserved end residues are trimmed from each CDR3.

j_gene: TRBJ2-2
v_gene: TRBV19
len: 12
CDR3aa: ASSESANTGELF

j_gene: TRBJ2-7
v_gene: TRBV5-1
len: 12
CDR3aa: ASSLPGQGYEQY

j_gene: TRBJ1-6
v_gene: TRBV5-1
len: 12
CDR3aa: ASSLAGVGSPLH

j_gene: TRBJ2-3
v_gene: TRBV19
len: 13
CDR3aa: ASSYGTGHTDTQY

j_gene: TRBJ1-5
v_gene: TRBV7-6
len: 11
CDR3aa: ASSDGPGQPQH

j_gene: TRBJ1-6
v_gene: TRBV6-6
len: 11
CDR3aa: AGDPTGNGPLH

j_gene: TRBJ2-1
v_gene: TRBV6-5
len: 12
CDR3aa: ASKASGGYNEQF

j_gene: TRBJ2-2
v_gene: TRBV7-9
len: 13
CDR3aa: ASSPAGANTGELF

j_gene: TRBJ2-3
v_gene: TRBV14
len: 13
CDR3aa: ASSLGMRVADTQY

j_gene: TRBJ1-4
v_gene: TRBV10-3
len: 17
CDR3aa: AISASKDGGGTTNEKLF

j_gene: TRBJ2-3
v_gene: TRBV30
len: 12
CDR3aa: ACVDRGRRSTQY

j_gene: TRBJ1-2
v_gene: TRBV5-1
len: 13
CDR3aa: ASRDTRGTNYGYT

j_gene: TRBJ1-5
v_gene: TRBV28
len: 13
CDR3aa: ASSNPAGGNQPQH

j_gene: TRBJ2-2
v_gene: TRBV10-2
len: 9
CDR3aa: ASRYSGELF

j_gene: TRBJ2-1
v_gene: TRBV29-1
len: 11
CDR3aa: SVADRVSVEQF

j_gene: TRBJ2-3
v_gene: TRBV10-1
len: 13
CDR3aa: ASSDGGYRTDTQY

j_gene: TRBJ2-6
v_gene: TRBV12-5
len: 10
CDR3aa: GTSSGANVLT

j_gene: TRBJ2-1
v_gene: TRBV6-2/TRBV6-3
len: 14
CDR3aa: ASSYGRRLTYNEQF

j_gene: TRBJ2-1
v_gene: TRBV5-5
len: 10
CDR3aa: ASSIAVNEQF

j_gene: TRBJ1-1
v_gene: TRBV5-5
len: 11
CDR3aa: ASSVDRFTEAF

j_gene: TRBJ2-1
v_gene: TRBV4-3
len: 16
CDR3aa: ASSQDARDRSGHNEQF

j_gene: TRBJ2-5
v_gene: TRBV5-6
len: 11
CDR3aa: ASSLSGAETQY

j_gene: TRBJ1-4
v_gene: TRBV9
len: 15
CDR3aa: ASSPHVRAGGNGKLF

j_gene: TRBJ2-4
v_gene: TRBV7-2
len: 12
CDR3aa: ASSELRRGNIQY

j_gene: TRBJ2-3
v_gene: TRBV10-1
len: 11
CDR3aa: ASSQSGLDTQY

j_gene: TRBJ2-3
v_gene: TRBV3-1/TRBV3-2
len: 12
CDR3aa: ASSRRQGRDTQY

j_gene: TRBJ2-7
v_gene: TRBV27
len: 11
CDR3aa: ASTYGEGDEQY

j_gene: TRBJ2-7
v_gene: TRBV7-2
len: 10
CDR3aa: ASSLGRNEQY

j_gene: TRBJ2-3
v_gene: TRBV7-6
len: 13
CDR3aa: ASSLRAGGPDTQY

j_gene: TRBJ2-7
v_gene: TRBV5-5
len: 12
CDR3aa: ASSLAAGDYEQY

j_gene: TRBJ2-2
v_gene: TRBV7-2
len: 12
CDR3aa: ASSLGQGYGELF

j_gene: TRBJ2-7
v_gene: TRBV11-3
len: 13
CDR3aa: ASSLVGTSEEEQY

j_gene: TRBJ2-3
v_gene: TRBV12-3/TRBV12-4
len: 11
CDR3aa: ASNLAGTDTQY

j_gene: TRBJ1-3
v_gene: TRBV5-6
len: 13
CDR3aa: ASSLVPGTGNTIY

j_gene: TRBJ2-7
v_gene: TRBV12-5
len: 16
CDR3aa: ASGHHPVDRASSYEQY

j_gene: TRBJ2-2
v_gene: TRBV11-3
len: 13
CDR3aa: ASSLKFSETGELF

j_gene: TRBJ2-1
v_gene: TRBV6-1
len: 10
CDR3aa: ASSELRNEQF

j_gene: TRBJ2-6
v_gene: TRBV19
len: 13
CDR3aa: ASSMTVSGANVLT

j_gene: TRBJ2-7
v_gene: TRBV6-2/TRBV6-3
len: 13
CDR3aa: ASSSERGADYEQY

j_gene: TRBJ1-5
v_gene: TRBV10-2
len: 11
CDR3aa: ASSGTVDQPQH

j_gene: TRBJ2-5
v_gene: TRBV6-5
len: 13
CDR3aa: ASRLTGGWRETQY

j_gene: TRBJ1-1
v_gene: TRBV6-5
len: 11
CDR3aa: ASSLRGDTEAF

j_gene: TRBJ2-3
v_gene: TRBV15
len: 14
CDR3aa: ATSTGWTISTDTQY

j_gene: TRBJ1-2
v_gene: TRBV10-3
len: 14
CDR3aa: AISGNRGPDNYGYT

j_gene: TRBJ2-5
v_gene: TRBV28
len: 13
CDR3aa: ASSGYYRGGETQY

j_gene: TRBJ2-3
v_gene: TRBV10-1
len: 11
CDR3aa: ASSSGGAFTQY

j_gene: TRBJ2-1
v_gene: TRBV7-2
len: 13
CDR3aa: ASSLTGGMYNEQF

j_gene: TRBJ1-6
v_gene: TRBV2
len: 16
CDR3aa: ASSEIRFSIGQGSPLH

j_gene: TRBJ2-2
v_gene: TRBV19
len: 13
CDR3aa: ASSLRQPGAGELF

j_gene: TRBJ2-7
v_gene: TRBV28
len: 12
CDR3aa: ASSPHGTSGEQY

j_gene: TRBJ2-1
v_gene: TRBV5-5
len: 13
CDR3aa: ASSLRGDSYNEQF

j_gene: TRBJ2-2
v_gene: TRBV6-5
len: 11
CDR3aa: ASKWPLTGELF

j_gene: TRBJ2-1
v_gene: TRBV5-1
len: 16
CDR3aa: ASSLYPGTGGAYNEQF

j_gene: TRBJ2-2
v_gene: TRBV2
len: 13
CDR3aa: ASSPDRGTTGELF

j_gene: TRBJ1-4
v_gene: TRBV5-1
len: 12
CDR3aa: ASSGGQGFEKLF